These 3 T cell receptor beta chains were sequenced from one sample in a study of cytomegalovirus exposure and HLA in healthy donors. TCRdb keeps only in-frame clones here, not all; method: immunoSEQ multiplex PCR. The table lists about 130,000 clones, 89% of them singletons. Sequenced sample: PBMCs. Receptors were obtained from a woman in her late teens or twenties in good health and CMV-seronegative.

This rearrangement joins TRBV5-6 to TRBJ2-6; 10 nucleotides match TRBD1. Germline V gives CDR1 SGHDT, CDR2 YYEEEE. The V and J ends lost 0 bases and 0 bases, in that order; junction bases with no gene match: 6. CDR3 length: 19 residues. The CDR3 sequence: CASSLGQGAFLSGANVLTF. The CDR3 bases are TGTGCCAGCAGCTTGGGACAGGGGGCATTTCTCTCTGGGGCCAACGTCCTGACTTTC.

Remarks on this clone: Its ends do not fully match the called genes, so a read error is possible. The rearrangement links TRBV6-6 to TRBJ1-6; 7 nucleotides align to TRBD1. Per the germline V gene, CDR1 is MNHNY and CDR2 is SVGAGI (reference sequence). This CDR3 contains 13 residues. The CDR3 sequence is CASSRQRGTEDNF. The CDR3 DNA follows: TGTGCCAGCAGTCGGCAGCGGGGGACAGAAGACAACTTT.

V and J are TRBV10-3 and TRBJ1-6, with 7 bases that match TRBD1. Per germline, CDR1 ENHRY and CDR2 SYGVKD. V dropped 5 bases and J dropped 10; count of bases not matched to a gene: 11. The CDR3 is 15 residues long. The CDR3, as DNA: TGTGCCATCAGTCCGAACACAGGGGATGCATCACCCCTCCACTTT. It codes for CAISPNTGDASPLHF.